Given below is one T cell receptor (beta chain) in context. The antigen is undetermined. Assay used: immunoSEQ multiplex PCR; TCRdb lists only in-frame clones, some missing. This repertoire shows approximately 200,000 clones, about 91% found once; its top ten account for about 7.2%. These data belong to a study of T cell responses to AZD1222 COVID-19 vaccine. General study points: Baseline seropositives among AZD1222 recipients totaled only 5 to 7.

CDR1 is SGDLS, CDR2 YYNGEE, per germline. The CDR3 has 14 residues. Trimming pared 0 bases from V and 1 base from J, leaving 7 bases between. This chain uses TRBV9 with TRBJ1-2, with D perhaps matching TRBD1 (5 bases). This receptor was identified in an adult in good health. The sequencing here drew on peripheral blood, taken on day 0 of AZD1222 vaccination. DNA of the CDR3: TGTGCCAGCAGCGTAGCGGGGGGTAACTATGGCTACACCTTC. Its translation is CASSVAGGNYGYTF.